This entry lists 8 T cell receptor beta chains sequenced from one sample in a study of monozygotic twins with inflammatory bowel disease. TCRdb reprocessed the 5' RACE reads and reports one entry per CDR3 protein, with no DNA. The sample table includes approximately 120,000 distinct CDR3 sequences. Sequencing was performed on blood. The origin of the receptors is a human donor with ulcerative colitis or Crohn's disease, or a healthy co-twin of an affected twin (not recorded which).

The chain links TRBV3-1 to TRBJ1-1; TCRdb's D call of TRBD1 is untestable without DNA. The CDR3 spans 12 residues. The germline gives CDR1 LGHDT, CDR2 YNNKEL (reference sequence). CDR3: CASRRQGTEAFF.

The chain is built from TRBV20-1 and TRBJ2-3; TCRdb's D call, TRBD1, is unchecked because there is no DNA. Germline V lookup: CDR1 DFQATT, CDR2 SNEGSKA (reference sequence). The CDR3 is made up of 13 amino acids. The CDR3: CSARGAVTDTQYF.

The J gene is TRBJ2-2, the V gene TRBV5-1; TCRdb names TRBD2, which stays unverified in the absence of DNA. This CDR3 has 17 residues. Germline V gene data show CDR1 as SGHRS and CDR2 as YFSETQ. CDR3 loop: CASSLGPWSGTSGELFF.

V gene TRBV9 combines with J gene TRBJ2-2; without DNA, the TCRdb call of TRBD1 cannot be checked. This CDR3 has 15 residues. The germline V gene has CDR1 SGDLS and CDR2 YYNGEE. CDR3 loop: CASSARTANTGELFF. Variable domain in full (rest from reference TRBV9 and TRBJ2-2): DSGVTQTPKHLITATGQRVTLRCSPRSGDLSVYWYQQSLDQGLQFLIQYYNGEERAKGNILERFSAQQFPDLHSELNLSSLELGDSALYFCASSARTANTGELFFGEGSRLTVL.

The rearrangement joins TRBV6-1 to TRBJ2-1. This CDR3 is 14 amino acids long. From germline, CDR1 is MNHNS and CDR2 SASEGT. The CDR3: CATQTRLGYNEQFF.

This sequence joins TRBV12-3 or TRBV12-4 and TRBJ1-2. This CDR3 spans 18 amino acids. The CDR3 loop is CASSLGGDPKLSLYGYTF.

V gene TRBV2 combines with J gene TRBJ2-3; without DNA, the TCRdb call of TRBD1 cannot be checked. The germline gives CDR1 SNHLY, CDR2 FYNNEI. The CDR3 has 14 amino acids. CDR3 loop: CASSEKGGTDTQYF. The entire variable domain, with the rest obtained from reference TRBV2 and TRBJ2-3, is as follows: EPEVTQTPSHQVTQMGQEVILRCVPISNHLYFYWYRQILGQKVEFLVSFYNNEISEKSEIFDDQFSVERPDGSNFTLKIRSTKLEDSAMYFCASSEKGGTDTQYFGPGTRLTVL.

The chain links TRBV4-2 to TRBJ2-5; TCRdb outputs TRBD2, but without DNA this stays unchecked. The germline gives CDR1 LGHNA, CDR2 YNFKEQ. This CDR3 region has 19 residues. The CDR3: CASSQEGTGLAGEEETQYF.